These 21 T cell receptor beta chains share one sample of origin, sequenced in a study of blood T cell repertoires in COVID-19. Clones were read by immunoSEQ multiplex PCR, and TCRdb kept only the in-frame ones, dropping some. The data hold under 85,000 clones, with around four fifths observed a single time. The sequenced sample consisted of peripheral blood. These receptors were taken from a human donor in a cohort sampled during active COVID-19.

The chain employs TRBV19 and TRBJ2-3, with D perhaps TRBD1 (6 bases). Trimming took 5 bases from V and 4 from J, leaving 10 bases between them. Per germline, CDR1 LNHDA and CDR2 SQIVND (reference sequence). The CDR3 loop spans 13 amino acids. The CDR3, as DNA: TGTGCCAGTAGTCTCAGGGGAGCAGATACGCAGTATTTT. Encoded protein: CASSLRGADTQYF.

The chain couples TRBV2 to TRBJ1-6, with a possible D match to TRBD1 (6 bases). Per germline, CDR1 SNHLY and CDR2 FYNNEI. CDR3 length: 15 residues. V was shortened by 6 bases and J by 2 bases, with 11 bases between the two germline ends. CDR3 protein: CASRGDRTYNSPLHF. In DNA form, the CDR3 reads TGTGCCAGCAGGGGCGACAGGACCTATAATTCACCCCTCCACTTT.

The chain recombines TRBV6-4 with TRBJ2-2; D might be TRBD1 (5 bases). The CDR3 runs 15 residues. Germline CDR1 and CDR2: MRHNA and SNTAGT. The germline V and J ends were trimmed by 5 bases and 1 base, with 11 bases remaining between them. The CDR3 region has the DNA TGTGCCAGCAGTCCCGACAGAGTGAACACCGGGGAGCTGTTTTTT. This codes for CASSPDRVNTGELFF.

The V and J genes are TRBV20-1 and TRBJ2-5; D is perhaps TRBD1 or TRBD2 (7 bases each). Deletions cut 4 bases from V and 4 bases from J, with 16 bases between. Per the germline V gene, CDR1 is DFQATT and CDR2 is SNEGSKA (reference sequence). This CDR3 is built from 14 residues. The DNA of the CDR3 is TGCAGTGCTAATGAGGGGGCTAGCGGAGAGACCCAGTACTTC. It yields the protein CSANEGASGETQYF.

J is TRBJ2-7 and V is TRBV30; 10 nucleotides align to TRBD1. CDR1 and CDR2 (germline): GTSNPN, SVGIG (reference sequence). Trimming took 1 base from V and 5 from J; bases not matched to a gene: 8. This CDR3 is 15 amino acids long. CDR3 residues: CAWSAPGQGVNEQYF. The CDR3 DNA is TGTGCCTGGAGTGCACCCGGACAGGGGGTCAACGAGCAGTACTTC.

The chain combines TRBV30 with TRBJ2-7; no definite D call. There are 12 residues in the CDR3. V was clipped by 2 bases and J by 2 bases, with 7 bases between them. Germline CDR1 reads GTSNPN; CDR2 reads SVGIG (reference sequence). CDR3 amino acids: CAWSSRAYEQYF. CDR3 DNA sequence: TGTGCCTGGAGTTCCCGTGCCTACGAGCAGTACTTC.

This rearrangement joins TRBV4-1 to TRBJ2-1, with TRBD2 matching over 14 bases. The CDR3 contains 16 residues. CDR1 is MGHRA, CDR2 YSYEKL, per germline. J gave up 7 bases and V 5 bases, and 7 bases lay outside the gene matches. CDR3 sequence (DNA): TGCGCCAGCAGCTCCGGGACTAGCGGGGGTGTAAATGAGCAGTTCTTC. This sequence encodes CASSSGTSGGVNEQFF.

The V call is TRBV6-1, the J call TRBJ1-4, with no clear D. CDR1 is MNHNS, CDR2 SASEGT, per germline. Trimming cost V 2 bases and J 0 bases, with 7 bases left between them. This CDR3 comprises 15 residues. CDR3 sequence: CASSELGATNEKLFF. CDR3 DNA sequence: TGTGCCAGCAGTGAACTGGGAGCAACTAATGAAAAACTGTTTTTT.

Here the CDR3 reads CASSSQGVGANEKLFF. The DNA for the CDR3 is TGCGCCAGCAGCTCCCAGGGGGTTGGGGCTAATGAAAAACTGTTTTTT. The chain uses TRBV5-1 and TRBJ1-4, with 7 bases matching TRBD1. Germline loops: CDR1 SGHRS, CDR2 YFSETQ. Trimming removed 3 bases from V and 3 bases from J; junction bases left unmatched: 8. The CDR3 has 16 residues.

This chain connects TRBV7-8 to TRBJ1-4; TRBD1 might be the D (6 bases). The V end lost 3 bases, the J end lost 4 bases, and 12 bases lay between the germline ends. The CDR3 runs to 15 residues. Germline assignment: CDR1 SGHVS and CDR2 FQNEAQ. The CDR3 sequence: CASSFQTGGNEKLFF. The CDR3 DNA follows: TGTGCCAGCAGCTTTCAGACAGGCGGTAATGAAAAACTGTTTTTT.

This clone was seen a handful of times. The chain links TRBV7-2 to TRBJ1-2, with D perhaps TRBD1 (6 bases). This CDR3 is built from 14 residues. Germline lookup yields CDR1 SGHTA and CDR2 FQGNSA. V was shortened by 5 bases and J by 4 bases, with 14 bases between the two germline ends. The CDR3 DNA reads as TGTGCCAGCAGCCGGGACATTTCTTCCTATGGCTACACCTTC. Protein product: CASSRDISSYGYTF.

The CDR3 nucleotides are TGCGCCAGCAGTGCCGGACTAGCCGCAACAGATACGCAGTATTTT. Translating gives CASSAGLAATDTQYF. The J gene is TRBJ2-3, the V gene TRBV10-1; 8 positions agree with TRBD2. The CDR3 sequence is 15 residues long. Trimming at V came to 4 bases and at J to 3 bases, leaving 6 bases not matched to a gene. Germline CDR1 reads WNHNN; CDR2 reads SYGVQD (reference sequence).

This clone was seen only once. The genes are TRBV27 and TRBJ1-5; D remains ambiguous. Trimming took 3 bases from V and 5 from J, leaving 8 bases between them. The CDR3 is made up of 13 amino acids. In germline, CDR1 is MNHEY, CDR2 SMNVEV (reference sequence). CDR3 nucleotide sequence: TGTGCCAGCAGTTTGTACAGCTATCAGCCCCAGCATTTT. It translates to CASSLYSYQPQHF.

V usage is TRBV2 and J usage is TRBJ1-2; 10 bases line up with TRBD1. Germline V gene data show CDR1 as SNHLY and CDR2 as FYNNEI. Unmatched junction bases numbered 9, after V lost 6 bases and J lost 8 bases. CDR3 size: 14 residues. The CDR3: CASSDLGTGEGYTF. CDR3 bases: TGTGCCAGCAGCGACCTTGGGACAGGGGAGGGCTACACCTTC.

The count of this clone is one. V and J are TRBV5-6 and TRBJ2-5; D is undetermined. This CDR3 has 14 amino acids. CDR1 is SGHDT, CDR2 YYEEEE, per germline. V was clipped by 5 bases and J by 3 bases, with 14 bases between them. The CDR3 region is CASSTIRDKETQYF. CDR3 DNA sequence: TGTGCCAGCAGTACCATCCGAGACAAAGAGACCCAGTACTTC.

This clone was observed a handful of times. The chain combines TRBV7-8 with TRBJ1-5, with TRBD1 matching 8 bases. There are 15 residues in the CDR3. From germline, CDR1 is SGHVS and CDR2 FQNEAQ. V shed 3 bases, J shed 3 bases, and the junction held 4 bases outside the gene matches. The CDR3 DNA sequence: TGTGCCAGCAGCTTTGGGACAGGCCTCAATCAGCCCCAGCATTTT. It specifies CASSFGTGLNQPQHF.

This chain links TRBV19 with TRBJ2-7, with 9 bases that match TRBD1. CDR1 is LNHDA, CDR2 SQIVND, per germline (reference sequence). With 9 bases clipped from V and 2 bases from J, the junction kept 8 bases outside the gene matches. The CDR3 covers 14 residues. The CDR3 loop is CASSDRGSTYEQYF. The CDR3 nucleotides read TGTGCCAGCTCAGACAGGGGGAGCACCTACGAGCAGTACTTC.

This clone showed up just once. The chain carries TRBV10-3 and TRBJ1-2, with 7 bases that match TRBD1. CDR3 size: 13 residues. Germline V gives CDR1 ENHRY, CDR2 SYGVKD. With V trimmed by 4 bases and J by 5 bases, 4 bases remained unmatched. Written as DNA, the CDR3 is TGTGCCATCAGTGTAGACAGGGATTATGGCTACACCTTC. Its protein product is CAISVDRDYGYTF.

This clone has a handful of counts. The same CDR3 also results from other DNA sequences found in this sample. For the CDR3, the DNA is TGTGCCAGCAGCGTAGAGAGTGGAAACACCATATATTTT. It encodes CASSVESGNTIYF. The chain uses TRBV9 and TRBJ1-3, with no clear D. Looked up from germline, CDR1 is SGDLS and CDR2 is YYNGEE. V dropped 0 bases and J dropped 3 bases, with 4 bases sitting between them. CDR3 length: 13 residues.

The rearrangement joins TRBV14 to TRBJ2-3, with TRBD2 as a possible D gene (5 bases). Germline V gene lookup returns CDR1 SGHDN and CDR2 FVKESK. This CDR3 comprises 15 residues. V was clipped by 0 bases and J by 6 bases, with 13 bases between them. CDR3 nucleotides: TGTGCCAGCAGCCAAGATAGAAGCGGTTTTGATACGCAGTATTTT. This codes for CASSQDRSGFDTQYF.

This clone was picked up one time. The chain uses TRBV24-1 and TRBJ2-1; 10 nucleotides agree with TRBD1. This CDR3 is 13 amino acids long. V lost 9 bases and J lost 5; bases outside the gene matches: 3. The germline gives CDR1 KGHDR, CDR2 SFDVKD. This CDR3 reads CATEGQGNNEQFF. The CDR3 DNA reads TGTGCCACCGAGGGACAGGGGAACAATGAGCAGTTCTTC.